This passage covers 24 T cell receptor beta chains from one sample sequenced in a study of blood T cell repertoires in COVID-19. Sequenced by immunoSEQ multiplex PCR; TCRdb stores in-frame clones only, minus some. The top ten hold 0.65% to 0.9% of the sample, which has 500,000 or so clones, around 90% seen once. Sequenced input: PBMCs or T cells enriched from blood (not recorded which). Every receptor here comes from a woman younger than 35 who had recovered from COVID-19.

As concerns this clone: This same CDR3 is encoded by further DNA sequences in the sample. This rearrangement joins TRBV10-3 to TRBJ2-2; possible D gene TRBD1, 7 bases. The CDR3 has 15 residues. V lost 5 bases to trimming and J lost 3 bases, with 13 bases between them. Germline lookup yields CDR1 ENHRY and CDR2 SYGVKD. The chain's CDR3 is CAISRQGGDTGELFF. DNA of the CDR3: TGTGCCATCAGTCGACAGGGCGGGGACACCGGGGAGCTGTTTTTT.

The chain employs TRBV5-1 and TRBJ2-1; perhaps TRBD2 as D (5 bases). Germline values: CDR1 SGHRS, CDR2 YFSETQ. The length of the CDR3 is 14 residues. Deletions cut 2 bases from V and 0 bases from J, with 6 bases between. This CDR3 is CASSFGDSYNEQFF. As DNA, the CDR3 is TGCGCCAGCAGCTTCGGGGACTCCTACAATGAGCAGTTCTTC.

The chain combines TRBV18 with TRBJ1-2; 7 positions agree with TRBD1. The CDR3 consists of 15 residues. The ends lost 6 bases at V and 4 bases at J; junction bases unmatched: 11. CDR1 is KGHSH and CDR2 is LQKENI in the germline V gene. The CDR3, as DNA: TGTGCCAGCTCGCCCAGTCCGGGACAGACCTATGGCTACACCTTC. It translates to CASSPSPGQTYGYTF.

The rearrangement links TRBV5-5 to TRBJ1-5; no clear D gene. V dropped 2 bases and J dropped 2 bases, with 11 bases sitting between them. This CDR3 contains 15 residues. Germline-derived CDR1 and CDR2 are SGHKS and YYEKEE (reference sequence). The CDR3 region is CASSLVSDGNQPQHF. CDR3 nucleotide sequence: TGTGCCAGCAGCTTAGTGTCAGATGGCAATCAGCCCCAGCATTTT.

The CDR3 protein is CASIGTGGFEQYF. CDR3 nucleotide sequence: TGTGCCTCAATCGGAACAGGGGGTTTCGAGCAGTACTTC. The rearrangement links TRBV7-9 to TRBJ2-7, with 8 nucleotides matching TRBD1. CDR1 is SEHNR and CDR2 is FQNEAQ in the germline V gene (reference sequence). The trim removed 11 bases at V and 6 bases at J, leaving 12 bases unmatched. CDR3 length: 13 amino acids. Looking up the rest from reference TRBV7-9 and TRBJ2-7 gives the full variable domain: DTGVSQNPRHKITKRGQNVTFRCDPISEHNRLYWYRQTLGQGPEFLTYFQNEAQLEKSRLLSDRFSAERPKGSFSTLEIQRTEQGDSAMYLCASIGTGGFEQYFGPGTRLTVT.

The CDR3 region is CASSLGTGRLQPQHF. The CDR3 coding sequence is TGTGCCAGCAGCTTAGGGACAGGACGATTACAGCCCCAGCATTTT. V and J are TRBV7-9 and TRBJ1-5, with 7 nucleotides matching TRBD1. V dropped 1 base and J dropped 7; count of bases not matched to a gene: 7. CDR3 length equals 15 residues. In germline, CDR1 is SEHNR, CDR2 FQNEAQ (reference sequence).

This clone has just a few counts. This chain links TRBV4-1 with TRBJ1-6; D unclear. Germline CDR1 is MGHRA and CDR2 is YSYEKL. V was trimmed by 0 bases and J by 7 bases, leaving 7 bases between them. The CDR3 has 14 residues. CDR3 loop: CASSQDGPNSPLHF. Here the CDR3 DNA reads TGCGCCAGCAGCCAAGATGGGCCGAATTCACCCCTCCACTTT.

The chain recombines TRBV27 with TRBJ1-4; perhaps TRBD1 as D (5 bases). The ends were cut back, 1 base at V and 4 bases at J, with 10 bases in the middle. CDR3 length equals 15 residues. Germline values: CDR1 MNHEY, CDR2 SMNVEV (reference sequence). CDR3 in DNA: TGTGCCAGCAGTTTATATGGGCAGGGTAATGAAAAACTGTTTTTT. Its translation: CASSLYGQGNEKLFF.

The chain employs TRBV3-1 (or the pseudogene TRBV3-2) and TRBJ2-5, with D perhaps matching TRBD2 (6 bases). The CDR3 spans 17 residues. Germline-derived CDR1 and CDR2 are LGHDT and YNNKEL (reference sequence). V was cut by 0 bases and J by 0 bases, with 14 bases left in between. Here the CDR3 reads CASSQDGIADYQETQYF. The CDR3 coding sequence is TGTGCCAGCAGCCAAGATGGGATAGCGGATTACCAAGAGACCCAGTACTTC.

V usage is TRBV6-5 and J usage is TRBJ1-6; D uncertain. Germline loops: CDR1 MNHEY, CDR2 SVGAGI. The CDR3 is made up of 16 amino acids. With 0 bases removed from V and 7 bases from J, the gap between germline ends came to 13 bases. CDR3 residues: CASSYSSPGINSPLHF. The CDR3 DNA sequence: TGTGCCAGCAGTTACTCGTCCCCGGGGATCAATTCACCCCTCCACTTT.

This chain links TRBV19 with TRBJ1-1, with 9 bases aligning to TRBD1. This CDR3 is 13 amino acids long. Germline V gene lookup returns CDR1 LNHDA and CDR2 SQIVND (reference sequence). The ends lost 8 bases at V and 4 bases at J; junction bases unmatched: 5. This chain's CDR3 is CASARDRVTEAFF. CDR3 sequence (DNA): TGTGCCAGTGCCAGGGACAGGGTCACTGAAGCTTTCTTT.

The rearrangement joins TRBV5-4 to TRBJ2-2; D might be TRBD2 (7 bases). This CDR3 has 17 residues. Germline V gene sequence: CDR1 SGHNT, CDR2 YYREEE (reference sequence). Trimming pared 3 bases from V and 2 bases from J, leaving 17 bases between. The DNA of the CDR3 is TGTGCCAGCAGCTCCCTCGAGGGGGGGGTAAACACCGGGGAGCTGTTTTTT. It yields the protein CASSSLEGGVNTGELFF.

This chain links TRBV19 with TRBJ1-1; 8 nucleotides line up with TRBD1. V shed 6 bases, J shed 0 bases, and the junction held 9 bases outside the gene matches. Germline CDR1 is LNHDA and CDR2 is SQIVND (reference sequence). The CDR3 extends over 16 amino acids. CDR3 nucleotide sequence: TGTGCCAGTAGACCCCTACCGGGACAGGTGAACACTGAAGCTTTCTTT. Protein: CASRPLPGQVNTEAFF.

The V and J genes are TRBV5-1 and TRBJ2-1; 7 bases agree with TRBD2. The CDR3 length is 15 residues. V dropped 6 bases and J dropped 0; count of bases not matched to a gene: 6. CDR1 SGHRS and CDR2 YFSETQ come from the germline V gene. Here the CDR3 reads CASTRAGPSYNEQFF. The CDR3 bases are TGCGCCAGCACCCGAGCGGGGCCCTCCTACAATGAGCAGTTCTTC.

The chain joins TRBV28 to TRBJ1-4; D is possibly TRBD1 (5 bases). CDR3 size: 15 residues. From germline, CDR1 is MDHEN and CDR2 SYDVKM. The germline V and J ends were trimmed by 2 bases and 0 bases, with 7 bases remaining between them. CDR3 loop: CASSLRGTTNEKLFF. As DNA, the CDR3 is TGTGCCAGCAGTTTACGGGGGACAACTAATGAAAAACTGTTTTTT.

The rearrangement uses TRBV20-1 and TRBJ2-1; a possible D gene is TRBD1 (6 bases). With 3 bases removed from V and 5 bases from J, the gap between germline ends came to 17 bases. Germline loops: CDR1 DFQATT, CDR2 SNEGSKA (reference sequence). This CDR3 contains 15 residues. CDR3 amino acids: CSASLLTQGNNEQFF. CDR3 nucleotide sequence: TGCAGTGCTAGTCTCCTTACACAGGGCAACAATGAGCAGTTCTTC.

The chain is built from TRBV7-9 and TRBJ1-6; D is uncertain. Germline V gene sequence: CDR1 SEHNR, CDR2 FQNEAQ (reference sequence). This CDR3 spans 15 amino acids. Trimming removed 5 bases from V and 9 bases from J, with 17 bases in between. CDR3 loop: CASSARAQISSPLHF. CDR3 nucleotide sequence: TGTGCCAGCAGCGCGAGGGCGCAGATCAGTTCACCCCTCCACTTT.

This rearrangement joins TRBV11-2 to TRBJ2-5; 9 bases match TRBD2. Unmatched junction bases numbered 7, after V lost 4 bases and J lost 1 base. In germline, CDR1 is SGHAT, CDR2 FQNNGV. CDR3 length: 16 amino acids. As DNA, the CDR3 is TGTGCCAGCAGCTCATACCTTAGCGGGGGCCAAGAGACCCAGTACTTC. Translated, it gives CASSSYLSGGQETQYF. The variable domain in full, with the rest retrieved from reference TRBV11-2 and TRBJ2-5, is EAGVAQSPRYKIIEKRQSVAFWCNPISGHATLYWYQQILGQGPKLLIQFQNNGVVDDSQLPKDRFSAERLKGVDSTLKIQPAKLEDSAVYLCASSSYLSGGQETQYFGPGTRLLVL.

The gene calls are TRBV6-5 and TRBJ1-1; D uncertain. The CDR3 length is 12 residues. Between the trimmed V and J ends, which lost 9 bases and 8 bases, there was a span of 16 bases. Germline V gene lookup returns CDR1 MNHEY and CDR2 SVGAGI. CDR3 sequence reads: CASLKLAGEAFF. CDR3 sequence (DNA): TGTGCCAGTCTAAAACTCGCAGGAGAAGCTTTCTTT.

This clone was counted only a few times. J is TRBJ2-7 and V is TRBV29-1, with no clear D. The CDR3 contains 13 residues. The ends were cut back, 8 bases at V and 3 bases at J, with 17 bases in the middle. Germline V gene lookup returns CDR1 SQVTM and CDR2 ANQGSEA. Here the CDR3 reads CSLTVRNSYEQYF. The CDR3 DNA follows: TGCAGCCTGACTGTGAGGAATAGCTACGAGCAGTACTTC.

Only a few counts were recorded for this clone. V is TRBV5-5 and J is TRBJ1-1; no clear D gene. Trimming shortened V by 2 bases and J by 0 bases, and 11 bases separated the two germline ends. The germline gives CDR1 SGHKS, CDR2 YYEKEE (reference sequence). The CDR3 covers 15 residues. CDR3 region: CASSLLPGMNTEAFF. In nucleotides, the CDR3 is TGTGCCAGCAGCTTACTCCCAGGCATGAACACTGAAGCTTTCTTT.

This chain joins TRBV13 and TRBJ2-1; D uncertain. Trimming took 3 bases from V and 7 from J, leaving 10 bases between them. CDR1 and CDR2 (germline): PRHDT, FYEKMQ (reference sequence). CDR3 length: 13 amino acids. The CDR3 DNA reads as TGTGCCAGCAGCTTCGGTACCGGGAATGAGCAGTTCTTC. This codes for CASSFGTGNEQFF.

The V call is TRBV4-2, the J call TRBJ1-2, with 7 bases matching TRBD1. This CDR3 contains 14 residues. The ends lost 0 bases at V and 4 bases at J; junction bases unmatched: 2. In germline, CDR1 is LGHNA, CDR2 YNFKEQ. The CDR3 protein is CASSQEDRIYGYTF. The DNA of the CDR3 is TGTGCCAGCAGCCAAGAGGACAGGATCTATGGCTACACCTTC.

The genes are TRBV7-9 and TRBJ1-6; D is perhaps TRBD1 (5 bases). This CDR3 has 14 residues. V was trimmed by 4 bases and J by 10 bases, leaving 14 bases between them. Germline assignment: CDR1 SEHNR and CDR2 FQNEAQ (reference sequence). CDR3 residues: CASSSSGGMSPLHF. CDR3 coding DNA: TGTGCCAGCAGCTCCTCGGGGGGAATGTCACCCCTCCACTTT. Looking up the rest from reference TRBV7-9 and TRBJ1-6 gives the full variable domain: DTGVSQNPRHKITKRGQNVTFRCDPISEHNRLYWYRQTLGQGPEFLTYFQNEAQLEKSRLLSDRFSAERPKGSFSTLEIQRTEQGDSAMYLCASSSSGGMSPLHFGNGTRLTVT.